This entry is about one T cell receptor (beta chain). Its antigen remains undetermined. A read error may account for a junction end that differs from germline. These data originate in a study of fetal regulatory T cell absence and autoimmunity (dated by TCRdb to 2015 to 2018). Background on the whole study: Exocrine pancreas autoimmunity was observed in the IPEX patients in the absence of clinical diabetes. Overall results and qualifications from the work: The TCR compartment showed significant oligoclonal enrichment in pancreas versus cord blood, with some top clones over 95-fold enriched. TRB gene family usage was found to be broadly similar between cord blood and pancreas and to resemble published neonatal and adult repertoires. The oligoclonal enrichment was taken as support for antigen-driven autoimmunity in the pancreas before birth in IPEX syndrome.

The CDR3 holds 13 amino acids from the cysteine to the phenylalanine. Only the CDR3 portion is preserved as DNA: 39 bases, with reading frame beginning at the first base. The germline V gene provides CDR1 MNHEY and CDR2 SVGAGI. Amplification and barcoding of TCRbeta CDR3 regions were carried out by two-step multiplex PCR on the immunoSEQ human TCRbeta survey platform. Illumina instruments were used to sequence the libraries, and IgH from the same samples was sequenced in parallel. In the authors' own workflow: To remove PCR and sequencing errors, raw reads were filtered against the IMGT V, D, J definitions and then binned using a nearest-neighbor algorithm. Clones were defined as identical nucleotide sequences, and differential abundance between tissues was assessed by per-clone Fisher exact tests with a pFDR threshold of p<0.01. Clones with frequencies too low for statistical inference were excluded by a minimum inclusion filter of 10 in either sample. The immunoSEQ Analyzer was used for pairwise clonal comparisons, and IMGT tools were used to assess gene family usage. TCRdb retrieved this table from immuneACCESS and kept in-frame rearrangements only. Not all clones are present; in checked studies, unresolved V genes account for under half, and no reason is known for the remainder. V, J and clone size are taken as reported in that table, and D and trimming were inferred from the DNA itself. The sample records approximately 94,000 clones, about three quarters of which are singletons. The ten largest clones capture roughly 2% of the sample.

Repertoire sequencing was done on genomic DNA taken from frozen pancreas tissue. The DNeasy Blood and Tissue Kit was used to extract roughly 2-3.1 ug of genomic DNA from umbilical cord blood or frozen pancreas. In this chain, TRBV6-5 is recombined with TRBJ2-2; D gene: possibly TRBD2, on 5 matching bases. The specimen sequenced was pancreas tissue. This TCR came from a male donor with IPEX syndrome. The CDR3 amino acid sequence is: CASTRFNTGELLF. The nucleotide sequence is given as TGTGCCAGCACGCGGTTTAACACCGGGGAGCTGCTTTTT.